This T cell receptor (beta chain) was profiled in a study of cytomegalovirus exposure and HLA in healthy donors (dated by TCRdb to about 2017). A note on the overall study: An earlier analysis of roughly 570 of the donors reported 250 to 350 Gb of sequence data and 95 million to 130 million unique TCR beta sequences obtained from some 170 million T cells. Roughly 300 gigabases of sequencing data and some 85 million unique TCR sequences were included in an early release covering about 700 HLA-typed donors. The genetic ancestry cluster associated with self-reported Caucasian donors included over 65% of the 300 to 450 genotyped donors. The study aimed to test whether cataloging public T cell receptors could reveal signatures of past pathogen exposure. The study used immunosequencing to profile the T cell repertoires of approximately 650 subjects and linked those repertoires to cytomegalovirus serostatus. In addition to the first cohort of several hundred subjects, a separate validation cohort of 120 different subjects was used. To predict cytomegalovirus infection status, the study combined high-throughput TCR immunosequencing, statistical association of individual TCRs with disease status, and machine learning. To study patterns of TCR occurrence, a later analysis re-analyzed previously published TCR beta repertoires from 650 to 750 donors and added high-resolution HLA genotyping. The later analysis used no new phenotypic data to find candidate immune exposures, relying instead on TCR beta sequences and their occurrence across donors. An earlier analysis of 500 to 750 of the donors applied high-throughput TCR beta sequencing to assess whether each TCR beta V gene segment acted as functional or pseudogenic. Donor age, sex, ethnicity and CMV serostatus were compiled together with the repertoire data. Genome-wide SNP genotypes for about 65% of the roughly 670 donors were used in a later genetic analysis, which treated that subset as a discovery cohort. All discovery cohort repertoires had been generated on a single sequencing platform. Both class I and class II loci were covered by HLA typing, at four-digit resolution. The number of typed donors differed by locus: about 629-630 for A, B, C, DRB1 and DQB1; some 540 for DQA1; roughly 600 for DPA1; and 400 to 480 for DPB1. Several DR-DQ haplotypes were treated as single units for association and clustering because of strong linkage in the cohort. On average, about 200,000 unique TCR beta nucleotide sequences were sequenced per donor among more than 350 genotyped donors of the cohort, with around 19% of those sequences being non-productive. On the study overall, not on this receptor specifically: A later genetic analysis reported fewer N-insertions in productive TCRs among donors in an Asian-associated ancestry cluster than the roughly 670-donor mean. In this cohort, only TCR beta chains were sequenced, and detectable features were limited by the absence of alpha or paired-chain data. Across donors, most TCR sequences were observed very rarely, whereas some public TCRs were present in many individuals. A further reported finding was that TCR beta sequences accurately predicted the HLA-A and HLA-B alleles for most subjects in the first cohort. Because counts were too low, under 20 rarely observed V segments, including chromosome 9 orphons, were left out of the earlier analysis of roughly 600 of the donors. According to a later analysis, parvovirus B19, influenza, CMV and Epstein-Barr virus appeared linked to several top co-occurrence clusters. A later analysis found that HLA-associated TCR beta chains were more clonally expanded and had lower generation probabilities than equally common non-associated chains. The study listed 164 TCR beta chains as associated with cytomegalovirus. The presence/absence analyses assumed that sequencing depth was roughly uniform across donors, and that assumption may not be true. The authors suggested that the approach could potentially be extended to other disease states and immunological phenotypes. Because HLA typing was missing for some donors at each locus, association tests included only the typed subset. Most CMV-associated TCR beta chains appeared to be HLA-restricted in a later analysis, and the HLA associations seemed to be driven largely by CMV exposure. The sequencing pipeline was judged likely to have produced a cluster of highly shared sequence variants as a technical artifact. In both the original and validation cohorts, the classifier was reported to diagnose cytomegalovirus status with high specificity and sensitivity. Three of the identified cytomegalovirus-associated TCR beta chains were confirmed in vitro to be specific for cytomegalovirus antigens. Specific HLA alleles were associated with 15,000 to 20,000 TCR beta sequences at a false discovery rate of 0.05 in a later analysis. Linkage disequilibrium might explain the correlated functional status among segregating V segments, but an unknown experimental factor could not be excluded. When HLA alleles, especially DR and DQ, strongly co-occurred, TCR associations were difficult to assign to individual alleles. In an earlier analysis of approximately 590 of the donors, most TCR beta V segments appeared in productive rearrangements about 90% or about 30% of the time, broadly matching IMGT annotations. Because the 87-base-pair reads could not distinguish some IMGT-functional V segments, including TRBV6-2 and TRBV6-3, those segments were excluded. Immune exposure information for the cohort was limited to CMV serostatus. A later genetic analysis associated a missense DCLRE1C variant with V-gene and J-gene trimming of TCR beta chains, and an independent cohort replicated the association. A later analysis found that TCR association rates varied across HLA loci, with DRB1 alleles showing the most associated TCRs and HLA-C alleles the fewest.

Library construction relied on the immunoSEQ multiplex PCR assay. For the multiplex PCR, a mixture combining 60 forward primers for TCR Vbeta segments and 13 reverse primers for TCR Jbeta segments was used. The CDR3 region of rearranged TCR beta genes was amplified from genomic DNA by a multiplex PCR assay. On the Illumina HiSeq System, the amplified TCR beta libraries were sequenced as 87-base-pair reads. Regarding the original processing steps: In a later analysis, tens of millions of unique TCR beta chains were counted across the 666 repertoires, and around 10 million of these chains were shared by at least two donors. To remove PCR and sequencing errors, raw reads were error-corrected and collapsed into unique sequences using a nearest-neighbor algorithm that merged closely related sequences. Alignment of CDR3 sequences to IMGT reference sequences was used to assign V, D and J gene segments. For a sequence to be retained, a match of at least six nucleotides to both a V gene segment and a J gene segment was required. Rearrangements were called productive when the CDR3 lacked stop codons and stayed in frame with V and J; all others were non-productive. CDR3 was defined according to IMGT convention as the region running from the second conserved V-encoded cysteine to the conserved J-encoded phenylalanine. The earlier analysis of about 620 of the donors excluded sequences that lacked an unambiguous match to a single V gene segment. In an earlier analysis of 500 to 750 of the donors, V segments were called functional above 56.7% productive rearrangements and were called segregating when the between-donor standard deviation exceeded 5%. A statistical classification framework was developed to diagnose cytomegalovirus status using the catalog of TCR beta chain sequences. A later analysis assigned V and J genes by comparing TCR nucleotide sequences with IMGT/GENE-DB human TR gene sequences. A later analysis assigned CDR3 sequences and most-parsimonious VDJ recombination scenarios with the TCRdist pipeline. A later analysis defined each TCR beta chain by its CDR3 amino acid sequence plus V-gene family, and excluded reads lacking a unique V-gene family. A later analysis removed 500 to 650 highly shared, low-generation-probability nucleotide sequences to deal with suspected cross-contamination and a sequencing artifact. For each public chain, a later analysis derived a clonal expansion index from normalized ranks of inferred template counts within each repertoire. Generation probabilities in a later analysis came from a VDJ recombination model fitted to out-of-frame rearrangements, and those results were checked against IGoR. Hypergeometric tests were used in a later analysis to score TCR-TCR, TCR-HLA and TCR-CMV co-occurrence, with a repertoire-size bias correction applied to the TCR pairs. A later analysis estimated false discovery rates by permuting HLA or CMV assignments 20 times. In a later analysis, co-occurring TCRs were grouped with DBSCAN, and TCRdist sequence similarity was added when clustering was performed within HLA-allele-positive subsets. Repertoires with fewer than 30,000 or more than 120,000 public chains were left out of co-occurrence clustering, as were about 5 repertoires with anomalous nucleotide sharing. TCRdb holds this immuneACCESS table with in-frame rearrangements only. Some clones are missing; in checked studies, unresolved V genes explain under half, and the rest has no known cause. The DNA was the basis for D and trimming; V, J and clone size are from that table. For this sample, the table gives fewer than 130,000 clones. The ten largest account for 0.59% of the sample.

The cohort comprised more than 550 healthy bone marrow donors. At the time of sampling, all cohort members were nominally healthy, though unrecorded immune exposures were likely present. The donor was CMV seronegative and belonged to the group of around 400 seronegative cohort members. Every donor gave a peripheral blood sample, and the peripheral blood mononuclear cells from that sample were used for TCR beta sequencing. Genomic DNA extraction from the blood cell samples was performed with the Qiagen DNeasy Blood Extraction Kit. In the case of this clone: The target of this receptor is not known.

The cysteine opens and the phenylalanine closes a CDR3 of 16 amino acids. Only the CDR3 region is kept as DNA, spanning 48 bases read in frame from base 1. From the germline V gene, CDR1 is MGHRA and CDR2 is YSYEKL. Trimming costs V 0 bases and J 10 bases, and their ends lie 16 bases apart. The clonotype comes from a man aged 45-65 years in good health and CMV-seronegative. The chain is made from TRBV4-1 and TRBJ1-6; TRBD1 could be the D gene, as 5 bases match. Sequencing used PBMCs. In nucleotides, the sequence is TGCGCCAGCAGCCAAGAAGGTCCGGGGGGAAGGTCACCCCTCCACTTT. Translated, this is CASSQEGPGGRSPLHF.